Each of the 13 T cell receptor beta chains below was sequenced from the same sample in a study of T cell responses to AZD1222 COVID-19 vaccine. Profiled with immunoSEQ multiplex PCR; TCRdb holds only in-frame clones, not every one. The sample consists of about 100,000 clones, about nine tenths of them appearing once. Sample: peripheral blood, taken on day 0 of AZD1222 vaccination. The origin of the receptors is an adult in good health.

CDR3 bases: TGCGCCAGCAGCCAAGAACAGGGAGGGCTGTTTTTT. This encodes CASSQEQGGLFF. The chain employs TRBV4-1 and TRBJ2-2; possibly TRBD1 or TRBD2 for D (6 bases each). CDR1 and CDR2 (germline): MGHRA, YSYEKL. The V gene lost 0 bases and the J gene lost 13 bases, with 9 bases spanning the gap. This CDR3 contains 12 residues.

J is TRBJ1-6 and V is TRBV18; 9 positions match TRBD1. The CDR3 sequence is 17 residues long. The germline V gene has CDR1 KGHSH and CDR2 LQKENI. Unmatched junction bases numbered 10, after V lost 2 bases and J lost 8 bases. CDR3 DNA: TGTGCCAGCTCACCAGTCCCGGGACAGGGTTTGGATTCACCCCTCCACTTT. The encoded protein is CASSPVPGQGLDSPLHF.

This clone was counted between two and nine times. The chain carries TRBV10-1 and TRBJ2-3; D gene unclear. The CDR3 is made up of 14 amino acids. With 3 bases removed from V and 2 bases from J, the gap between germline ends came to 9 bases. CDR1 is WNHNN and CDR2 is SYGVQD in the germline V gene (reference sequence). The CDR3 nucleotides are TGCGCCAGCAGTGAAGCCTACCACACAGATACGCAGTATTTT. Translating gives CASSEAYHTDTQYF.

The CDR3: CASGDPGDEQFF. In DNA, the CDR3 is TGCGCCAGCGGGGACCCCGGGGATGAGCAGTTCTTC. The genes are TRBV10-2 and TRBJ2-1; possibly TRBD1 or TRBD2 for D (5 bases each). The V end was cut by 8 bases, the J end by 8 bases, with 13 bases between. The CDR3 is made up of 12 amino acids. Germline CDR1 is WSHSY and CDR2 is SAAADI.

The chain employs TRBV6-1 and TRBJ2-3; D may be TRBD2 (5 bases). Germline V gene data show CDR1 as MNHNS and CDR2 as SASEGT. The CDR3 is made up of 11 amino acids. The CDR3 loop is CAAGITDTQYF. Here the CDR3 DNA reads TGTGCGGCGGGTATCACAGATACGCAGTATTTT.

The rearrangement links TRBV10-1 to TRBJ2-5; TRBD1 might be the D (5 bases). The CDR3 is 13 amino acids. The germline CDR1 and CDR2 sequences are WNHNN and SYGVQD (reference sequence). Trimming took off 3 bases at V and 2 bases at J, with 7 bases between the two ends. As DNA, the CDR3 is TGCGCCAGCAGTGATGGGGCTCAAGAGACCCAGTACTTC. It yields the protein CASSDGAQETQYF.

The chain uses TRBV27 and TRBJ1-2; D is unclear. CDR3 size: 8 residues. Looked up from germline, CDR1 is MNHEY and CDR2 is SMNVEV (reference sequence). This CDR3 reads CASSGYTF. The CDR3 coding sequence is TGTGCTTCCTCTGGCTACACCTTC.

A single count supports this clone. The V call is TRBV30, the J call TRBJ1-2; weak D call: TRBD1 (5 bases). The CDR3 covers 15 residues. Germline values: CDR1 GTSNPN, CDR2 SVGIG (reference sequence). V lost 0 bases and J lost 6, with 17 bases in between. The CDR3 reads CAWSVRNRWSDGYTF. The CDR3 region has the DNA TGTGCCTGGAGTGTACGTAACAGGTGGTCGGATGGCTACACCTTC.

Relative to its sample, this clone is medium-sized. V is TRBV4-1 and J is TRBJ2-7; D gene ambiguous. CDR3 length: 14 amino acids. With 8 bases removed from V and 1 base from J, the gap between germline ends came to 15 bases. Per germline, CDR1 MGHRA and CDR2 YSYEKL. The CDR3 sequence is CASSPSTVSYEQYF. The CDR3 nucleotides are TGCGCCAGCTCCCCCTCGACGGTATCCTACGAGCAGTACTTC.

The chain has TRBV5-1 and TRBJ2-2, with 9 bases that match TRBD1. J gave up 6 bases and V 4 bases, and 7 bases lay outside the gene matches. CDR3 length: 15 residues. CDR1 and CDR2 from the germline V gene are SGHRS and YFSETQ. Written as DNA, the CDR3 is TGCGCCAGCAGCGGGGGACAGGGTGGCCCCGGGGAGCTGTTTTTT. This sequence encodes CASSGGQGGPGELFF.

The count of this clone is one. The chain combines TRBV28 with TRBJ2-1; D gene unclear. The CDR3 consists of 17 residues. CDR1 MDHEN and CDR2 SYDVKM come from the germline V gene. The V and J ends lost 3 bases and 4 bases respectively, with 19 bases between them. The CDR3 protein is CASSFQTARNNYNEQFF. CDR3 nucleotides: TGTGCCAGCAGTTTCCAAACCGCCAGGAATAATTACAATGAGCAGTTCTTC.

The rearrangement joins TRBV2 to TRBJ2-2; perhaps TRBD2 as D (6 bases). Trimming cost V 6 bases and J 1 base, with 9 bases left between them. The germline gives CDR1 SNHLY, CDR2 FYNNEI. CDR3 length equals 14 residues. This chain's CDR3 is CASSKEGNTGELFF. Here the CDR3 DNA reads TGTGCCAGCAGCAAGGAGGGGAACACCGGGGAGCTGTTTTTT.

The chain uses TRBV7-9 and TRBJ2-1, with 13 bases lining up with TRBD2. J was trimmed by 2 bases and V by 2 bases; bases with no gene match: 6. The germline V gene has CDR1 SEHNR and CDR2 FQNEAQ (reference sequence). The CDR3 contains 18 residues. CDR3 sequence: CASSLPTTSGRTYNEQFF. DNA for the CDR3: TGTGCCAGCAGCTTACCCACGACTAGCGGGAGGACCTACAATGAGCAGTTCTTC.